This passage covers 21 T cell receptor beta chains from one sample sequenced in a study of siplizumab effects on memory and regulatory T cells. Sequencing was performed with immunoSEQ multiplex PCR; in TCRdb, only in-frame clones are kept and a portion is missing. The sample gives some 100,000 clones, 95% to 97% of which show up once; around 0.029% is in the top ten. Sequenced: naive CD4+ T cells sorted from blood. All receptors derive from a human donor in good health.

The genes are TRBV5-1 and TRBJ1-4; D remains ambiguous. V lost 0 bases, J lost 1 base, and 10 bases lay in between. Germline CDR1 and CDR2: SGHRS and YFSETQ. The CDR3 extends over 16 amino acids. This CDR3 reads CASSLAVGETNEKLFF. The DNA of the CDR3 is TGCGCCAGCAGCTTGGCCGTCGGGGAAACTAATGAAAAACTGTTTTTT. The whole variable domain, remainder taken from reference TRBV5-1 and TRBJ1-4, is KAGVTQTPRYLIKTRGQQVTLSCSPISGHRSVSWYQQTPGQGLQFLFEYFSETQRNKGNFPGRFSGRQFSNSRSEMNVSTLELGDSALYLCASSLAVGETNEKLFFGSGTQLSVL.

The gene calls are TRBV6-5 and TRBJ2-5; TRBD2 matches at 9 bases. In germline, CDR1 is MNHEY, CDR2 SVGAGI. There are 15 residues in the CDR3. V was clipped by 4 bases and J by 2 bases; unmatched bases: 5. The CDR3 here is CASSLRGGRQETQYF. The CDR3 DNA sequence: TGTGCCAGCAGTTTGCGGGGGGGCCGGCAAGAGACCCAGTACTTC.

The CDR3 sequence is CASSTLDTQYF. DNA of the CDR3: TGTGCCAGCAGTACGCTAGATACGCAGTATTTT. J is TRBJ2-3 and V is TRBV6-5; no reliable D call. Germline lookup yields CDR1 MNHEY and CDR2 SVGAGI. With 5 bases removed from V and 5 bases from J, the gap between germline ends came to 5 bases. The length of the CDR3 is 11 residues.

The chain is built from TRBV29-1 and TRBJ2-5, with D possibly TRBD1 on 6 matching bases. This CDR3 comprises 13 residues. Trimming left V 4 bases short and J 4 bases short, with 13 bases between. CDR1 and CDR2 (germline): SQVTM, ANQGSEA. CDR3 coding DNA: TGCAGCGTTGCAGGGGTTTCGGGAGAGACCCAGTACTTC. It encodes CSVAGVSGETQYF.

V gene TRBV11-2 combines with J gene TRBJ1-2; D unresolved. V lost 0 bases, J lost 4 bases, and 9 bases lay in between. The V gene's germline CDR1 is SGHAT and CDR2 FQNNGV. CDR3 length equals 14 residues. The CDR3 loop reads CASSLDYASYGYTF. CDR3 sequence (DNA): TGTGCCAGCAGCTTAGATTATGCTAGCTATGGCTACACCTTC. The variable domain in full, completed from reference TRBV11-2 and TRBJ1-2, reads EAGVAQSPRYKIIEKRQSVAFWCNPISGHATLYWYQQILGQGPKLLIQFQNNGVVDDSQLPKDRFSAERLKGVDSTLKIQPAKLEDSAVYLCASSLDYASYGYTFGSGTRLTVV.

V usage is TRBV7-9 and J usage is TRBJ1-1; D unresolved. This CDR3 region has 13 residues. Trimming took 5 bases from V and 0 from J, leaving 7 bases between them. Germline assignment: CDR1 SEHNR and CDR2 FQNEAQ (reference sequence). The CDR3 bases are TGTGCCAGCAGCGAGGGCGTGAACACTGAAGCTTTCTTT. Amino acids: CASSEGVNTEAFF.

The V call is TRBV12-2, the J call TRBJ1-1. TRBV12-2 has pseudogene status. The CDR3 length is 17 residues. This chain's CDR3 is CASRFTWGRSMNTEAFF. CDR3 nucleotides: TGTGCAAGTCGCTTCACCTGGGGACGGAGTATGAACACTGAAGCTTTCTTT.

CDR3 sequence (DNA): TGTGCCTGGGAACAGGGGACCTACGAGCAGTACTTC. This gives the protein CAWEQGTYEQYF. This chain links TRBV30 with TRBJ2-7; 7 positions match TRBD1. V shed 5 bases and J 2 bases; nucleotides not matched to a gene: 3. Germline V lookup: CDR1 GTSNPN, CDR2 SVGIG (reference sequence). The CDR3 totals 12 residues.

V is TRBV28 and J is TRBJ1-1; D is perhaps TRBD1 (5 bases). The CDR3 covers 12 residues. CDR1 and CDR2 from the germline V gene are MDHEN and SYDVKM. Trimming pared 5 bases from V and 5 bases from J, leaving 9 bases between. Here the CDR3 reads CASSRRGTEAFF. Here the CDR3 DNA reads TGTGCCAGCAGTCGACGGGGGACTGAAGCTTTCTTT.

The V and J genes are TRBV9 and TRBJ2-3, with 9 bases identical to TRBD1. CDR1 is SGDLS and CDR2 is YYNGEE in the germline V gene. The CDR3 spans 15 residues. Trimming at V came to 4 bases and at J to 7 bases, leaving 10 bases not matched to a gene. This CDR3 is CASSTLTGGYNTQYF. DNA for the CDR3: TGTGCCAGCAGCACCTTGACAGGGGGATATAATACGCAGTATTTT.

CDR3 amino acids: CASSQQGFSYNEQFF. The CDR3 coding sequence is TGTGCCAGCAGTCAACAGGGGTTCTCCTACAATGAGCAGTTCTTC. This rearrangement joins TRBV27 to TRBJ2-1, with TRBD1 matching 7 bases. Per germline, CDR1 MNHEY and CDR2 SMNVEV (reference sequence). CDR3 length: 15 residues. Trimming cost V 5 bases and J 0 bases; bases outside gene matches: 4.

The V and J genes are TRBV18 and TRBJ1-4; 10 bases align to TRBD1. Looked up from germline, CDR1 is KGHSH and CDR2 is LQKENI. V trimming: 4 bases; J trimming: 8 bases; junction bases outside the gene matches: 7. The CDR3 consists of 15 residues. This CDR3 reads CASSQTGTGVEKLFF. CDR3 nucleotide sequence: TGTGCCAGCTCACAGACCGGGACAGGGGTCGAAAAACTGTTTTTT.

This chain uses TRBV4-2 with TRBJ1-4; the D gene is possibly TRBD1 (6 bases). CDR1 and CDR2 (germline): LGHNA, YNFKEQ. The CDR3 covers 16 residues. With 0 bases removed from V and 8 bases from J, the gap between germline ends came to 16 bases. CDR3 residues: CASSQDRQGGGEKLFF. Here the CDR3 DNA reads TGTGCCAGCAGCCAAGATAGACAAGGGGGAGGCGAAAAACTGTTTTTT.

The table lists this clone with a count of one. The chain joins TRBV29-1 to TRBJ1-1; tentatively, D is TRBD1 (5 bases). This CDR3 is built from 13 residues. V was shortened by 5 bases and J by 0 bases, with 10 bases between the two germline ends. The V gene's germline CDR1 is SQVTM and CDR2 ANQGSEA. CDR3 bases: TGCAGCGTTCGGACACTACTGAACACTGAAGCTTTCTTT. Translation gives CSVRTLLNTEAFF. The variable domain in full, completed from reference TRBV29-1 and TRBJ1-1, reads SAVISQKPSRDICQRGTSLTIQCQVDSQVTMMFWYRQQPGQSLTLIATANQGSEATYESGFVIDKFPISRPNLTFSTLTVSNMSPEDSSIYLCSVRTLLNTEAFFGQGTRLTVV.

The V gene is TRBV5-4, the J gene TRBJ2-7; D is ambiguous. Trimming removed 4 bases from V and 1 base from J, with 18 bases in between. In germline, CDR1 is SGHNT, CDR2 YYREEE (reference sequence). The CDR3 contains 16 residues. The CDR3 region is CASSASRVINSYEQYF. In DNA, the CDR3 is TGTGCCAGCAGCGCCAGCCGGGTAATAAATTCCTACGAGCAGTACTTC.

The chain has TRBV5-1 and TRBJ2-1; 11 nucleotides line up with TRBD1. CDR1 and CDR2 (germline): SGHRS, YFSETQ. The CDR3 is 13 amino acids. J gave up 9 bases and V 6 bases, and 5 bases lay outside the gene matches. The CDR3 region is CASTKDRGPEQFF. DNA of the CDR3: TGCGCCAGCACTAAGGACAGGGGGCCTGAGCAGTTCTTC. Supplemented by reference TRBV5-1 and TRBJ2-1, the full variable domain reads KAGVTQTPRYLIKTRGQQVTLSCSPISGHRSVSWYQQTPGQGLQFLFEYFSETQRNKGNFPGRFSGRQFSNSRSEMNVSTLELGDSALYLCASTKDRGPEQFFGPGTRLTVL.

The chain combines TRBV4-1 with TRBJ1-5; D perhaps matches TRBD1 (5 bases). The CDR3 loop spans 16 amino acids. With 1 base removed from V and 0 bases from J, the gap between germline ends came to 10 bases. Germline CDR1 MGHRA, CDR2 YSYEKL. CDR3 region: CASSQGTYYSNQPQHF. The CDR3 DNA reads as TGCGCCAGCAGCCAAGGGACATACTATAGCAATCAGCCCCAGCATTTT.

This clone was detected once. This chain connects TRBV7-3 to TRBJ1-1; no reliable D call. CDR1 SGHTA and CDR2 FQGTGA come from the germline V gene. Between the trimmed V and J ends, which lost 5 bases and 1 base, there was a span of 8 bases. The length of the CDR3 is 13 residues. CDR3: CASSPGPNTEAFF. CDR3 bases: TGTGCCAGCAGCCCCGGCCCGAACACTGAAGCTTTCTTT.

The rearrangement uses TRBV28 and TRBJ2-7, with D tentatively TRBD1 (5 bases). The CDR3 has 13 residues. V was trimmed by 3 bases and J by 3 bases, leaving 9 bases between them. The V gene's germline CDR1 is MDHEN and CDR2 SYDVKM. The CDR3 DNA reads TGTGCCAGCAGTTTGCAGGGTTTCTACGAGCAGTACTTC. As protein: CASSLQGFYEQYF. Complete variable domain (other parts from reference TRBV28 and TRBJ2-7): DVKVTQSSRYLVKRTGEKVFLECVQDMDHENMFWYRQDPGLGLRLIYFSYDVKMKEKGDIPEGYSVSREKKERFSLILESASTNQTSMYLCASSLQGFYEQYFGPGTRLTVT.

This rearrangement joins TRBV2 to TRBJ2-2; maybe TRBD1 (6 bases). The germline CDR1 and CDR2 sequences are SNHLY and FYNNEI. Trimming shortened V by 7 bases and J by 0 bases, and 15 bases separated the two germline ends. The CDR3 runs 16 residues. The CDR3 protein is CASKPPGAPNTGELFF. CDR3 nucleotide sequence: TGTGCCAGCAAGCCCCCAGGGGCTCCGAACACCGGGGAGCTGTTTTTT.

This chain uses TRBV18 with TRBJ1-3; no firm D call. V was shortened by 2 bases and J by 0 bases, with 8 bases between the two germline ends. The CDR3 sequence is 15 residues long. Germline loops: CDR1 KGHSH, CDR2 LQKENI. The CDR3 coding sequence is TGTGCCAGCTCACCATACGCCGACTCTGGAAACACCATATATTTT. It specifies CASSPYADSGNTIYF. The variable domain in full, with the rest retrieved from reference TRBV18 and TRBJ1-3, is NAGVMQNPRHLVRRRGQEARLRCSPMKGHSHVYWYRQLPEEGLKFMVYLQKENIIDESGMPKERFSAEFPKEGPSILRIQQVVRGDSAAYFCASSPYADSGNTIYFGEGSWLTVV.